This TCR beta chain appears in the sequencing data of a study of blood T cell repertoires in COVID-19. The J segment lost 4 bases and the V segment lost 4 bases, leaving 6 bases of the junction unmatched. The CDR3 totals 15 residues. Germline V gives CDR1 MNHEY, CDR2 SVGAGI. Using immunoSEQ multiplex PCR, the repertoire was profiled, and TCRdb retains in-frame clones only, with some absent. Of about 180,000 clones listed, 86% are singletons. Clinical histories supplied by participants themselves formed the basis of cohort assignment. Material for sequencing was PBMCs or T cells enriched from blood (not recorded which). The chain has TRBV6-5 and TRBJ2-7; 11 bases are shared with TRBD2. The sequence was obtained from a woman in her thirties who had recovered from COVID-19. The CDR3 DNA reads TGTGCCAGCAGTTTTTTAGCGGGAGGGTCGTACGAGCAGTACTTC. Amino acids: CASSFLAGGSYEQYF.